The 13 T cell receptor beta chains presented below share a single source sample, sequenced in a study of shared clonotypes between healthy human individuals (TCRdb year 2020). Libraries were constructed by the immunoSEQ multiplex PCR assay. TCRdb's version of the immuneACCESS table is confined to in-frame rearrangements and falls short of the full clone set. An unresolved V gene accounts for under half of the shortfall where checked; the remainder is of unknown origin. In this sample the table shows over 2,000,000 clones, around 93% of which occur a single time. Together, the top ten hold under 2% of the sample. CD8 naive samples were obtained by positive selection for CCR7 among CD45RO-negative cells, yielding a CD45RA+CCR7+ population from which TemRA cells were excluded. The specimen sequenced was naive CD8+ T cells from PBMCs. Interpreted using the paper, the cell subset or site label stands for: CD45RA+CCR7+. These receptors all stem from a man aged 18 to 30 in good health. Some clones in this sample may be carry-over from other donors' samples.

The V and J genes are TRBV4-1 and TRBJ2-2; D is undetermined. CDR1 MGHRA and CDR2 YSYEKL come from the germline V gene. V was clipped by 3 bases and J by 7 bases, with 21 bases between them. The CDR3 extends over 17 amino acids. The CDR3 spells CASSHIDPGPMGGELFF. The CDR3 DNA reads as TGCGCCAGCAGCCATATCGATCCCGGACCCATGGGCGGGGAGCTGTTTTTT.

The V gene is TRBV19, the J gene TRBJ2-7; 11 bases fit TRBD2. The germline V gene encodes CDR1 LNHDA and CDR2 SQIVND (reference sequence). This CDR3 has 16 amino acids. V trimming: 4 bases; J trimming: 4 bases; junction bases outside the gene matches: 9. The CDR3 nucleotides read TGTGCCAGTAGTACCGGAGGACTAGCGGGTTATTACGAGCAGTACTTC. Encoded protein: CASSTGGLAGYYEQYF.

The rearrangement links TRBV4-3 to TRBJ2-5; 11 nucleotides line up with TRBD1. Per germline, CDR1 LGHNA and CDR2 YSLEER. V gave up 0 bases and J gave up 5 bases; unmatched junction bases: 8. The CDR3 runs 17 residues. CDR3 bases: TGCGCCAGCAGCCAAGACATAGGGACAGGGGGTGCGGAGACCCAGTACTTC. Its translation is CASSQDIGTGGAETQYF.

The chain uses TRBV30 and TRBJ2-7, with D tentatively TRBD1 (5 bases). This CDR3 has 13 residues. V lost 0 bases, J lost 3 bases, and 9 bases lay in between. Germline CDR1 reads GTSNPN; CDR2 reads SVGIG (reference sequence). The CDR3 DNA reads TGTGCCTGGAGTGTTGGACACGGCTACGAGCAGTACTTC. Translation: CAWSVGHGYEQYF.

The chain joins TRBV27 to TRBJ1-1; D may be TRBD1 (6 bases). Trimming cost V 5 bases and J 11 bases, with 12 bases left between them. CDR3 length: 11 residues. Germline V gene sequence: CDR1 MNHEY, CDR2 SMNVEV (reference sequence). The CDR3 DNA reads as TGTGCCAGCAGTCAGGGGATTGTGGCTTTCTTT. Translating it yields CASSQGIVAFF.

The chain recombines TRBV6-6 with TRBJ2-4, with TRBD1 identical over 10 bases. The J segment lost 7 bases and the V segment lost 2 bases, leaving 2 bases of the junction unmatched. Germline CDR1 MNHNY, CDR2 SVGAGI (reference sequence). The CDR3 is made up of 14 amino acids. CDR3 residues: CASSYADRGNIQYF. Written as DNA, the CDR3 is TGTGCCAGCAGTTACGCGGACAGGGGGAACATTCAGTACTTC.

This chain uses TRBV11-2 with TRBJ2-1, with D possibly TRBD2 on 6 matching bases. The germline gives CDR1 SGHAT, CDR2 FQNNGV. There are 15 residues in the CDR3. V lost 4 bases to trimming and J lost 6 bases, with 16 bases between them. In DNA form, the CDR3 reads TGTGCCAGCAGCTCTACCGGGGGATTCCCCAATGAGCAGTTCTTC. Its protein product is CASSSTGGFPNEQFF.

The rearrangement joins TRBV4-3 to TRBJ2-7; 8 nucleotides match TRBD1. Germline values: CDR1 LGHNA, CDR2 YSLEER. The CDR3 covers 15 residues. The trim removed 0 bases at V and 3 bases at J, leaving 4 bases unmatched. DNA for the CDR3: TGCGCCAGCAGCCAAGATCTTGGGACAGGCTACGAGCAGTACTTC. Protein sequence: CASSQDLGTGYEQYF.

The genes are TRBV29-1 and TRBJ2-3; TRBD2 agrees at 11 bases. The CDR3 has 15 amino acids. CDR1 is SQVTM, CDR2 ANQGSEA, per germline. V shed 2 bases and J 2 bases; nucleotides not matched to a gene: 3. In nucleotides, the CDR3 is TGCAGCGTTGAACGACTAGCGGGACCCACAGATACGCAGTATTTT. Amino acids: CSVERLAGPTDTQYF.

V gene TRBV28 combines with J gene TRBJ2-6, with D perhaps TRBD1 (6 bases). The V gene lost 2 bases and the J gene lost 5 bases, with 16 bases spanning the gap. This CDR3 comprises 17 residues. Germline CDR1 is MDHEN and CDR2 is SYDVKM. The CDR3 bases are TGTGCCAGCAGTTTAAGCGAGGGGGTCGGGCGGGCCAACGTCCTGACTTTC. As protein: CASSLSEGVGRANVLTF.

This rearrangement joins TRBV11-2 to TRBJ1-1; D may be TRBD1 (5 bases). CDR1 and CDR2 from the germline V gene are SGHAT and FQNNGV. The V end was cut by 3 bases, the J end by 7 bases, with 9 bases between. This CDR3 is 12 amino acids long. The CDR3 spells CASSFGGIEAFF. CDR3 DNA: TGTGCCAGCAGCTTCGGGGGGATTGAAGCTTTCTTT.

The CDR3 bases are TGTGCCAGCAGTTACCGGCTCTCTGGGGCCAACGTCCTGACTTTC. It translates to CASSYRLSGANVLTF. This chain links TRBV6-5 with TRBJ2-6; D is unresolved. Germline assignment: CDR1 MNHEY and CDR2 SVGAGI. The CDR3 runs to 15 residues. V lost 2 bases to trimming and J lost 0 bases, with 5 bases between them.

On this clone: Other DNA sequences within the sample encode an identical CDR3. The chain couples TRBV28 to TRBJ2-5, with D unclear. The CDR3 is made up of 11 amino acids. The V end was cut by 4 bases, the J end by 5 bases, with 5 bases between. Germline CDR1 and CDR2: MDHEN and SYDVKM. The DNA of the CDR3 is TGTGCCAGCAGTTCACGGGAGACCCAGTACTTC. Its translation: CASSSRETQYF. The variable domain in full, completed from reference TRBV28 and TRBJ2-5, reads DVKVTQSSRYLVKRTGEKVFLECVQDMDHENMFWYRQDPGLGLRLIYFSYDVKMKEKGDIPEGYSVSREKKERFSLILESASTNQTSMYLCASSSRETQYFGPGTRLLVL.